This T cell receptor beta chain was sequenced during a study of control samples from healthy donors and cancer patients. TCRdb's copy holds only in-frame clones and misses some; the assay was immunoSEQ multiplex PCR. The sample's table shows about 190,000 clones. The CDR3 has 15 amino acids. The V and J ends lost 1 base and 0 bases respectively, with 10 bases between them. CDR1 is SGHRS, CDR2 YFSETQ, per germline. This chain links TRBV5-1 with TRBJ1-1; D is ambiguous. The sequenced sample was blood. The TCR originated in a woman in her thirties in good health. CDR3 nucleotide sequence: TGCGCCAGCAGCTTGAATCACCAAGTGAACACTGAAGCTTTCTTT. This encodes CASSLNHQVNTEAFF.